This TCR beta chain comes out of a study of beta chain features in type 1 diabetes. Reverse transcribing all isolated RNA meant expressed TCRB transcripts were sequenced. Measured with immunoSEQ multiplex PCR; TCRdb has only the in-frame clones, and not every one. The data hold more than 250,000 clones, with 13% to 15% observed a single time. This clone was counted between two and nine times. What it binds is not known. At one boundary the junction diverges from the germline segment, which might be a read error. Study-wide results and limits: Within each of all four CD4+ subsets, Type 1 diabetes patients had TCRB CDR3s that were moderately but significantly shorter.

Looked up from germline, CDR1 is LNHDA and CDR2 is SQIVND (reference sequence). CDR3 length: 14 amino acids. The receptor was isolated from a man aged 25-45 years with type 1 diabetes. Sequenced material: naive CD4+ T cells from blood. The rearrangement joins TRBV19 to TRBJ2-1; 10 positions agree with TRBD2. For the CDR3, the DNA is TGTGCCACTAGTAGCGGGAGGTACTACAATGAGCAGTTCTTC. Translated, it gives CATSSGRYYNEQFF.